This T cell receptor (beta chain) was profiled in a study of T cell responses to AZD1222 COVID-19 vaccine. About this clone itself: Its antigen is currently unknown.

General study points: Donors were largely white British and mainly female; clonal diversity was possibly underestimated. Spike-spanning, vaccine-associated CD4 TCRs were dominant at 160-218 and 743-854. At baseline, seropositivity was found in only 5 to 7 AZD1222 recipients.

Libraries were prepared by immunoSEQ multiplex PCR; TCRdb keeps only in-frame clonotypes and omits some of them. The sample yields more than 70,000 clones, approximately 84% seen once. The germline V gene encodes CDR1 MNHNS and CDR2 SASEGT. V lost 2 bases and J 8 bases, leaving 7 bases between the germline ends. The CDR3 has 12 amino acids. The chain uses TRBV6-1 and TRBJ2-1; D is undetermined. Sequencing was performed on peripheral blood, taken on day 0 of AZD1222 vaccination. The receptor was derived from an adult in good health. The CDR3 loop reads CASSEHSDEQFF. CDR3 DNA sequence: TGTGCCAGCAGTGAACACAGCGATGAGCAGTTCTTC.